The 10 T cell receptor beta chains given below trace back to one sample, sequenced in a study of shared clonotypes between healthy human individuals. Repertoires were generated with immunoSEQ multiplex PCR, while TCRdb's copy carries only in-frame clones and drops some. The table lists about 2.1 million clones, 93% of them singletons. Positive CCR7 selection of CD45RO-negative cells yielded the naive CD8 cells, and terminally differentiated effector memory CD45RA+ cells were excluded. Specimen: naive CD8+ T cells from PBMCs. The source is a man between 18 and 35 years old in good health. Some clones in this sample may be carry-over from other donors' samples.

The rearrangement links TRBV5-8 to TRBJ2-1, with TRBD2 matching 11 bases. Germline lookup yields CDR1 SGHTS and CDR2 YDEGEE. The length of the CDR3 is 16 residues. Germline trimming cut 4 bases from V and 9 bases from J; bases unmatched to any gene: 12. CDR3 sequence reads: CASSTTGTSGEGEQFF. The DNA of the CDR3 is TGTGCCAGCAGCACCACCGGGACTAGCGGAGAGGGTGAGCAGTTCTTC.

This clone was seen just once. The rearrangement joins TRBV27 to TRBJ2-5; D may be TRBD1 (6 bases). V was cut by 5 bases and J by 9 bases, with 25 bases left in between. Germline values: CDR1 MNHEY, CDR2 SMNVEV (reference sequence). CDR3 length equals 16 residues. DNA of the CDR3: TGTGCCAGCAGTCGGGATTGGACAGCGAGAGGGTGGGCCCAGTACTTC. Protein product: CASSRDWTARGWAQYF.

The gene calls are TRBV4-1 and TRBJ2-4, with 8 bases lining up with TRBD2. V lost 1 base to trimming and J lost 3 bases; unmatched junction nucleotides: 5. This CDR3 comprises 16 residues. Germline V gives CDR1 MGHRA, CDR2 YSYEKL. The CDR3 coding sequence is TGCGCCAGCAGCCAAGTACCCGGGGGGGACAAAAACATTCAGTACTTC. This sequence encodes CASSQVPGGDKNIQYF.

V and J are TRBV11-1 and TRBJ2-2, with 7 bases that match TRBD2. The germline CDR1 and CDR2 sequences are SGHAT and FQDESV (reference sequence). CDR3 length: 15 residues. The junction had 4 bases not matched to a gene; V was cut back by 5 bases and J by 1 base. The CDR3 reads CASSPTSRNTGELFF. The CDR3 nucleotides read TGTGCCAGCAGCCCGACTAGCAGGAACACCGGGGAGCTGTTTTTT. Filled out from reference TRBV11-1 and TRBJ2-2, the complete variable domain reads EAEVAQSPRYKITEKSQAVAFWCDPISGHATLYWYRQILGQGPELLVQFQDESVVDDSQLPKDRFSAERLKGVDSTLKIQPAELGDSAMYLCASSPTSRNTGELFFGEGSRLTVL.

The chain is built from TRBV4-1 and TRBJ1-1; TRBD1 matches at 12 bases. Germline V gene sequence: CDR1 MGHRA, CDR2 YSYEKL. Unmatched junction bases numbered 9, after V lost 4 bases and J lost 3 bases. The CDR3 is 17 amino acids. The DNA for the CDR3 is TGCGCCAGCAGCCCCTTGGGACAGGGGGCTGAGTACACTGAAGCTTTCTTT. Translating gives CASSPLGQGAEYTEAFF.

This clone was found once. The sample contains more than one DNA sequence encoding this CDR3. The chain carries TRBV5-1 and TRBJ2-7; 10 bases match TRBD2. Unmatched junction bases numbered 6, after V lost 4 bases and J lost 2 bases. This CDR3 comprises 15 residues. Germline V gives CDR1 SGHRS, CDR2 YFSETQ. The CDR3 DNA reads TGCGCCAGCAGCCCGGGACTAGCGAGGACCTACGAGCAGTACTTC. This encodes CASSPGLARTYEQYF. The complete variable domain, with remaining parts taken from reference TRBV5-1 and TRBJ2-7, reads KAGVTQTPRYLIKTRGQQVTLSCSPISGHRSVSWYQQTPGQGLQFLFEYFSETQRNKGNFPGRFSGRQFSNSRSEMNVSTLELGDSALYLCASSPGLARTYEQYFGPGTRLTVT.

The chain employs TRBV5-4 and TRBJ1-2, with unresolved D. V was pared by 2 bases and J by 3 bases, with 14 bases between. Germline assignment: CDR1 SGHNT and CDR2 YYREEE (reference sequence). This CDR3 spans 15 amino acids. CDR3 bases: TGTGCCAGCAGCTTCCCTTCCCTGCCGGACTATGGCTACACCTTC. This codes for CASSFPSLPDYGYTF.

The chain is built from TRBV27 and TRBJ1-5, with 7 bases matching TRBD1. The germline gives CDR1 MNHEY, CDR2 SMNVEV (reference sequence). The CDR3 totals 17 residues. V shed 7 bases, J shed 1 base, and the junction held 13 bases outside the gene matches. The CDR3 DNA follows: TGTGCCAGCACCATCCGAATTCACAGGGGCAGCAATCAGCCCCAGCATTTT. Amino acid sequence: CASTIRIHRGSNQPQHF.

The V gene is TRBV5-1, the J gene TRBJ2-7, with TRBD1 matching 7 bases. V gave up 7 bases and J gave up 2 bases; unmatched junction bases: 6. The CDR3 loop spans 13 amino acids. The germline CDR1 and CDR2 sequences are SGHRS and YFSETQ. CDR3 DNA: TGCGCCAGCCAGGGACAGCCCACCTACGAGCAGTACTTC. Its translation: CASQGQPTYEQYF.

The CDR3 bases are TGTGCCAGCAGCCAAGCCCGCCAAGAGACCCAGTACTTC. This gives the protein CASSQARQETQYF. The chain recombines TRBV14 with TRBJ2-5; D is unresolved. This CDR3 comprises 13 residues. Germline lookup yields CDR1 SGHDN and CDR2 FVKESK. V was shortened by 1 base and J by 1 base, with 4 bases between the two germline ends. Filled out from reference TRBV14 and TRBJ2-5, the complete variable domain reads EAGVTQFPSHSVIEKGQTVTLRCDPISGHDNLYWYRRVMGKEIKFLLHFVKESKQDESGMPNNRFLAERTGGTYSTLKVQPAELEDSGVYFCASSQARQETQYFGPGTRLLVL.